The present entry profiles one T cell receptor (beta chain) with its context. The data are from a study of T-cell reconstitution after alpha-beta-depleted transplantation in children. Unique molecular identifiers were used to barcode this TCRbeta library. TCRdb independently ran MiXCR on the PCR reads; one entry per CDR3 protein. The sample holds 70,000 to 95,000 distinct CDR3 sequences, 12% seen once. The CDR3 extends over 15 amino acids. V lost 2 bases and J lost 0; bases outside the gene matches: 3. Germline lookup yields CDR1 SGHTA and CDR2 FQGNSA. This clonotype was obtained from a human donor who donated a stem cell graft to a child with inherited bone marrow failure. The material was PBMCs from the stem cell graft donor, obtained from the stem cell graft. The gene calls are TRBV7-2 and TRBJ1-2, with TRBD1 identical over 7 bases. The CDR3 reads CASSLKGAPNYGYTF. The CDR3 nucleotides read TGTGCCAGCAGCTTAAAGGGGGCCCCTAACTATGGCTACACCTTC.